This T cell receptor (beta chain) was found in a study of cytomegalovirus exposure and HLA in healthy donors (dated by TCRdb to between 2016 and 2019). About the investigation overall: According to an earlier analysis of 550 to 750 of the donors, about 190 million T cells yielded roughly 110 million unique TCR beta sequences and around 280 Gb of sequence data. An early release covering 500 to 750 HLA-typed donors comprised roughly 300 gigabases of sequencing data and 85 million or so unique TCR sequences. Among the roughly 380 genotyped donors, approximately 76% belonged to the genetic ancestry cluster associated with self-reported Caucasian donors. The study was designed to test whether signatures of past pathogen exposure could be identified by cataloging public T cell receptors. The T cell repertoires of under 700 subjects were profiled by immunosequencing and related to cytomegalovirus serostatus. Along with the approximately 650-subject first cohort, a separate validation cohort of over a hundred different subjects was used. The study combined high-throughput TCR immunosequencing, statistical association of individual TCRs with disease status, and machine learning to predict cytomegalovirus infection status. In a later analysis, previously published TCR beta repertoires from 550 to 750 donors were re-analyzed and high-resolution HLA genotyping was added so that TCR occurrence patterns could be studied. In the later analysis, no new phenotypic data were used to find candidate immune exposures; instead, reliance was placed on TCR beta sequences and their occurrence across donors. In an earlier analysis of 550 to 700 of the donors, high-throughput TCR beta sequencing was used to judge whether each TCR beta V gene segment behaved as functional or pseudogenic. Donor age, sex, ethnicity and CMV serostatus were collected together with the repertoire data. Genome-wide SNP genotypes for about three fifths of the roughly 670 donors were used in a later genetic analysis, which treated that subset as a discovery cohort. Every discovery cohort repertoire had been produced on one sequencing platform. HLA typing included class I and class II loci at four-digit resolution. Typing coverage differed by locus: A, B, C, DRB1 and DQB1 were typed in roughly 620-630 donors, DQA1 in about 500, DPA1 in nearly 610, and DPB1 in 400 to 490. Because of strong linkage in the cohort, a handful of DR-DQ haplotypes were treated as single units for association and clustering. Among 300 to 450 genotyped donors of the cohort, an average of approximately 240,000 unique TCR beta nucleotide sequences were sequenced per donor, 15% to 20% of them non-productive.

On the study overall, not on this receptor specifically: Because some donors lacked HLA typing at each locus, the association tests relied only on the typed subset. A later analysis reported that several top co-occurrence clusters appeared linked to parvovirus B19, influenza, CMV and Epstein-Barr virus. Assigning TCR associations to individual alleles was difficult when HLA alleles, especially DR and DQ, strongly co-occurred. A later analysis associated roughly 17,000 TCR beta sequences with specific HLA alleles at a false discovery rate of 0.05. Correlated functional status among segregating V segments might reflect linkage disequilibrium, but an unknown experimental factor could not be ruled out. Across donors, most TCR sequences were observed very rarely, whereas some public TCRs were present in many individuals. This cohort had only TCR beta chains sequenced, and the lack of alpha or paired-chain data limited which features could be detected. A further reported finding was that TCR beta sequences accurately predicted the HLA-A and HLA-B alleles for most subjects in the first cohort. The authors suggested that the approach could potentially be generalized to other disease states and immunological phenotypes. Broadly in line with IMGT annotations, most TCR beta V segments showed up in productive rearrangements about 90% or about 30% of the time in an earlier analysis of 587 of the donors. In a later analysis, HLA-associated TCR beta chains showed more clonal expansion and lower generation probabilities than non-associated chains that were equally common. Presence/absence analyses assumed roughly uniform sequencing depth across donors, an assumption that may not hold. CMV serostatus was the only immune exposure information available for the cohort. Most CMV-associated TCR beta chains appeared to be HLA-restricted in a later analysis, and the HLA associations seemed to be driven largely by CMV exposure. Some IMGT-functional V segments, including TRBV6-2 and TRBV6-3, could not be told apart with the 87-base-pair reads, so those segments were excluded. A cluster of highly shared sequence variants was judged likely to represent a technical artifact of the sequencing pipeline. A later analysis found that TCR association rates varied across HLA loci, with DRB1 alleles showing the most associated TCRs and HLA-C alleles the fewest. In vitro tests confirmed that a few of the cytomegalovirus-associated TCR beta chains recognize cytomegalovirus antigens. A later genetic analysis reported fewer N-insertions in productive TCRs among donors in an Asian-associated ancestry cluster than the roughly 700-donor mean. The study gave a list of 150 to 200 TCR beta chains associated with cytomegalovirus. In both the original and validation cohorts, the classifier was reported to diagnose cytomegalovirus status with high specificity and sensitivity. Seventeen rarely observed V segments, including chromosome 9 orphons, were excluded from the earlier analysis of almost 600 of the donors because counts were too low. An association between a missense DCLRE1C variant and V-gene and J-gene trimming of TCR beta chains was found in a later genetic analysis and replicated in an independent cohort.

For this clone: What this receptor recognizes is not known. The sample holds no much larger clone one base away, and base qualities are not on file.

The CDR3 spans 14 residues, from the cysteine through the phenylalanine. The only DNA kept is the CDR3, 42 bases in frame from the first base. Sequences MNHEY (CDR1) and SMNVEV (CDR2) are obtained from the germline V gene (reference sequence). V trim: 4 bases; J trim: 15 bases; unmatched bases: 8. The cohort was made up of 666 healthy bone marrow donors. At the time of sampling, every cohort member was nominally healthy, though immune exposures that went unrecorded were likely present. The donor was CMV seronegative and belonged to the group of 352 seronegative cohort members. A peripheral blood sample was provided by each donor, and peripheral blood mononuclear cells were used for TCR beta sequencing. The Qiagen DNeasy Blood Extraction Kit was used to extract genomic DNA from the blood cell samples. The library was built by means of the immunoSEQ multiplex PCR assay. A mixture of 60 forward primers for TCR Vbeta segments and 13 reverse primers for TCR Jbeta segments was used in the multiplex PCR. The CDR3 region of rearranged TCR beta genes was amplified from genomic DNA by a multiplex PCR assay. The Illumina HiSeq System was used to sequence the amplified TCR beta libraries as 87-base-pair reads. The paper's processing steps were these. Across the roughly 700 repertoires, a later analysis counted tens of millions of unique TCR beta chains, 9 million to 14 million of which were shared by at least two donors. Raw reads were error-corrected and collapsed into unique sequences by a nearest-neighbor algorithm in which closely related sequences were merged to remove PCR and sequencing errors. To assign V, D and J gene segments, CDR3 sequences were aligned to IMGT reference sequences. For a sequence to be retained, at least a six-nucleotide match to both a V gene segment and a J gene segment was required. Rearrangements were classified as productive when the CDR3 lacked stop codons and remained in frame with V and J, and all other rearrangements were classified as non-productive. CDR3 was defined by IMGT convention, running from the second conserved V-encoded cysteine to the conserved J-encoded phenylalanine. Sequences without an unambiguous match to a single V gene segment were excluded from the earlier analysis of 587 of the donors. An earlier analysis of 587 of the donors called V segments functional above 56.7% productive rearrangements and segregating when the between-donor standard deviation exceeded 5%. A statistical classification framework was built for diagnosing cytomegalovirus status from the catalog of TCR beta chain sequences. A later analysis assigned V and J genes by comparing TCR nucleotide sequences with IMGT/GENE-DB human TR gene sequences. In a later analysis, CDR3 sequences and most-parsimonious VDJ recombination scenarios were assigned using the TCRdist pipeline. In a later analysis, each TCR beta chain was defined by its CDR3 amino acid sequence together with its V-gene family, and reads lacking a unique V-gene family were excluded. In a later analysis, 450 to 600 highly shared, low-generation-probability nucleotide sequences were removed to address suspected cross-contamination and a sequencing artifact. A later analysis calculated a clonal expansion index for each public chain from normalized within-repertoire ranks of inferred template counts. In a later analysis, generation probabilities were computed using a VDJ recombination model fitted to out-of-frame rearrangements, and the results were checked against IGoR. In a later analysis, TCR-TCR, TCR-HLA and TCR-CMV co-occurrence was scored with hypergeometric tests, and a repertoire-size bias correction was applied to TCR pairs. To estimate false discovery rates, a later analysis permuted the HLA or CMV assignments 20 times. A later analysis grouped co-occurring TCRs with DBSCAN, adding TCRdist sequence similarity when clustering within HLA-allele-positive subsets. Repertoires with fewer than 30,000 or more than 120,000 public chains were left out of co-occurrence clustering, as were roughly five repertoires with anomalous nucleotide sharing. This immuneACCESS table, as held by TCRdb, lists in-frame sequences with V and J called but not all clones. Of the missing ones, under half trace to an unresolved V gene in checked studies; the others have no known cause. Clone size and the V and J calls come from that table; the DNA yielded D and trimming. In all, the sample holds more than 150,000 clones, and 77% of those were seen once. The top ten hold around 1.5% of the sample.

The receptor was derived from a man between 18 and 29 years old in good health and CMV-seronegative. The chain joins TRBV27 to TRBJ2-1; TRBD2 agrees with 14 junctional bases. Sequences were obtained from PBMCs. The nucleotides read TGTGCCAGCAGTTCCGGGACTAGCGGGAGTAAGGGGTTCTTC. This yields the protein CASSSGTSGSKGFF.